These 29 T cell receptor beta chains came from one sample sequenced in a study of Ad26.COV2.S vaccination and SARS-CoV-2 variants. Sequencing used immunoSEQ multiplex PCR; TCRdb keeps in-frame clones, though not all of them. This sample has hundreds of thousands of clones, with 89% found just once. Treatment defined: some 19 received Ad26.COV2.S at low or high dose, single or two shots; about 5 received placebo; per-sample allocation not given. Sampling happened 63 days after the first vaccine or placebo injection. The input for sequencing was peripheral blood, taken in a trial of Ad26.COV2.S vaccine versus placebo. The receptors originated from a person between 18 and 65 years old who received the Ad26.COV2.S COVID-19 vaccine or a placebo.

The chain combines TRBV5-6 with TRBJ1-1; the D is unclear. CDR3 length: 11 residues. The V end was cut by 1 base, the J end by 7 bases, with 5 bases between. Germline assignment: CDR1 SGHDT and CDR2 YYEEEE. In DNA form, the CDR3 reads TGTGCCAGCAGCTTGTCGCTTGAAGCTTTCTTT. It encodes CASSLSLEAFF. Full variable domain (missing parts from reference TRBV5-6 and TRBJ1-1): DAGVTQSPTHLIKTRGQQVTLRCSPKSGHDTVSWYQQALGQGPQFIFQYYEEEERQRGNFPDRFSGHQFPNYSSELNVNALLLGDSALYLCASSLSLEAFFGQGTRLTVV.

The genes are TRBV10-3 and TRBJ2-3; 14 bases align to TRBD2. With 3 bases clipped from V and 2 bases from J, the junction kept 4 bases outside the gene matches. The CDR3 is 17 residues long. Germline V lookup: CDR1 ENHRY, CDR2 SYGVKD. The CDR3 sequence: CAISEGTSGGLTDTQYF. DNA for the CDR3: TGTGCCATCAGTGAAGGGACTAGCGGGGGCCTCACAGATACGCAGTATTTT.

V usage is TRBV19 and J usage is TRBJ2-2; 10 positions match TRBD2. Per the germline V gene, CDR1 is LNHDA and CDR2 is SQIVND (reference sequence). The CDR3 contains 15 residues. V shed 6 bases, J shed 5 bases, and the junction held 6 bases outside the gene matches. CDR3 in amino acids: CASRPSGSRTGELFF. The CDR3 coding sequence is TGTGCCAGTAGACCTAGCGGGAGTCGGACCGGGGAGCTGTTTTTT.

J is TRBJ2-3 and V is TRBV6-5; D tentatively reads TRBD1 or TRBD2 (7 bases each). Germline assignment: CDR1 MNHEY and CDR2 SVGAGI. Trimming stripped 0 bases from V and 1 base from J, with 11 bases between. The CDR3 totals 16 residues. DNA for the CDR3: TGTGCCAGCAGTTACTCGGGGGGGACAGGCACAGATACGCAGTATTTT. Protein product: CASSYSGGTGTDTQYF.

The rearrangement uses TRBV3-1 (or the pseudogene TRBV3-2) and TRBJ2-1; 7 bases fit TRBD2. Germline V gives CDR1 LGHDT, CDR2 YNNKEL (reference sequence). CDR3 length: 17 residues. Trimming took 2 bases from V and 0 from J; bases not matched to a gene: 7. CDR3 sequence (DNA): TGTGCCAGCAGCCAAACGCCACTAGCGAGCTCCTACAATGAGCAGTTCTTC. Its protein is CASSQTPLASSYNEQFF.

This sequence joins TRBV16 and TRBJ1-5; no firm D call. Germline-derived CDR1 and CDR2 are KGHSY and FQNENV. V lost 7 bases, J lost 6 bases, and 13 bases lay in between. This CDR3 contains 13 residues. The DNA of the CDR3 is TGTGCCAGCACCGCCAATCGGGTTCAGCCCCAGCATTTT. Its translation is CASTANRVQPQHF. Drawing the rest from reference TRBV16 and TRBJ1-5, the complete variable domain is GEEVAQTPKHLVRGEGQKAKLYCAPIKGHSYVFWYQQVLKNEFKFLISFQNENVFDETGMPKERFSAKCLPNSPCSLEIQATKLEDSAVYFCASTANRVQPQHFGDGTRLSIL.

The V call is TRBV7-9, the J call TRBJ1-5; D is unclear. In germline, CDR1 is SEHNR, CDR2 FQNEAQ (reference sequence). The CDR3 has 14 amino acids. Trimming shortened V by 0 bases and J by 4 bases, and 7 bases separated the two germline ends. CDR3 sequence reads: CASSLASSNQPQHF. CDR3 coding DNA: TGTGCCAGCAGCTTAGCATCCAGTAATCAGCCCCAGCATTTT.

The CDR3 here is CASTWVLYF. The CDR3 bases are TGCGCCAGTACCTGGGTGCTGTACTTC. The chain joins TRBV5-1 to TRBJ2-7; D remains ambiguous. Per germline, CDR1 SGHRS and CDR2 YFSETQ. The CDR3 is 9 amino acids. Between the trimmed V and J ends, which lost 8 bases and 12 bases, there was a span of 12 bases.

This clone was observed a handful of times. The chain is built from TRBV9 and TRBJ2-7; D may match TRBD1 or TRBD2 (5 bases each). The V end was cut by 0 bases, the J end by 3 bases, with 10 bases between. The CDR3 contains 14 residues. Germline assignment: CDR1 SGDLS and CDR2 YYNGEE. In DNA form, the CDR3 reads TGTGCCAGCAGCGTAGGGGACGGCCACTACGAGCAGTACTTC. Translating gives CASSVGDGHYEQYF.

This clone has only one observation. The chain recombines TRBV7-9 with TRBJ1-1, with TRBD1 matching 7 bases. This CDR3 is 16 amino acids long. Germline values: CDR1 SEHNR, CDR2 FQNEAQ (reference sequence). Germline trimming cut 5 bases from V and 5 bases from J; bases unmatched to any gene: 14. The CDR3 nucleotides are TGTGCCAGCAGCAACTTGCCGACAGGGTTTTCGACTGAAGCTTTCTTT. Amino acid sequence: CASSNLPTGFSTEAFF.

J is TRBJ1-6 and V is TRBV5-6; 9 bases line up with TRBD1. The germline V gene encodes CDR1 SGHDT and CDR2 YYEEEE. The CDR3 sequence is 15 residues long. V lost 0 bases, J lost 6 bases, and 1 base stayed unmatched. The CDR3 protein is CASSLETGGNSPLHF. CDR3 coding DNA: TGTGCCAGCAGCTTGGAGACAGGGGGTAATTCACCCCTCCACTTT.

This chain connects TRBV7-9 to TRBJ2-7; the match to TRBD1 covers 7 bases. The CDR3 spans 16 residues. The V gene's germline CDR1 is SEHNR and CDR2 FQNEAQ (reference sequence). The V segment lost 2 bases and the J segment 4 bases; nucleotides outside the gene matches: 11. In DNA form, the CDR3 reads TGTGCCAGCAGCTTATTGGGACAGCCCGGCCGATACGAGCAGTACTTC. Residues: CASSLLGQPGRYEQYF. Looking up the rest from reference TRBV7-9 and TRBJ2-7 gives the full variable domain: DTGVSQNPRHKITKRGQNVTFRCDPISEHNRLYWYRQTLGQGPEFLTYFQNEAQLEKSRLLSDRFSAERPKGSFSTLEIQRTEQGDSAMYLCASSLLGQPGRYEQYFGPGTRLTVT.

The gene calls are TRBV6-5 and TRBJ1-5, with 11 bases aligning to TRBD1. Germline V gene sequence: CDR1 MNHEY, CDR2 SVGAGI. This CDR3 is built from 14 residues. J gave up 6 bases and V 7 bases, and 5 bases lay outside the gene matches. CDR3 residues: CASNGQGAVQPQHF. The CDR3 DNA sequence: TGTGCCAGCAATGGACAGGGGGCAGTTCAGCCCCAGCATTTT.

The V gene is TRBV7-9, the J gene TRBJ1-1, with D possibly matching TRBD1 (6 bases). The CDR3 has 13 amino acids. Trimming left V 5 bases short and J 3 bases short, with 10 bases between. Germline assignment: CDR1 SEHNR and CDR2 FQNEAQ (reference sequence). CDR3 protein: CASSEGQHTEAFF. The CDR3 DNA reads TGTGCCAGCAGCGAAGGACAGCACACTGAAGCTTTCTTT.

This rearrangement joins TRBV28 to TRBJ1-2; 8 nucleotides match TRBD1. V was clipped by 5 bases and J by 7 bases; unmatched bases: 6. There are 13 residues in the CDR3. Germline CDR1 and CDR2: MDHEN and SYDVKM. The DNA of the CDR3 is TGTGCCAGCAGTACCCAGGGGGCGCGTGGCTACACCTTC. It is translated as CASSTQGARGYTF.

This chain links TRBV7-9 with TRBJ1-5; TRBD1 might be the D (6 bases). Trimming removed 5 bases from V and 5 bases from J, with 13 bases in between. Germline loops: CDR1 SEHNR, CDR2 FQNEAQ (reference sequence). The CDR3 length is 14 residues. This chain's CDR3 is CASSRGGADQPQHF. The DNA for the CDR3 is TGTGCCAGCAGCCGCGGGGGCGCCGATCAGCCCCAGCATTTT.

The chain links TRBV7-6 to TRBJ2-1; TRBD1 matches 9 bases. CDR1 and CDR2 from the germline V gene are SGHVS and FNYEAQ. J lost 6 bases, V lost 4 bases, and 16 bases had no gene match. The CDR3 has 18 amino acids. For the CDR3, the DNA is TGTGCCAGCAGCTCTGGGACAGGGTTAGGGCTAGGGGCCAATGAGCAGTTCTTC. Amino acid sequence: CASSSGTGLGLGANEQFF.

The J gene is TRBJ2-7, the V gene TRBV15; TRBD2 matches at 7 bases. J lost 2 bases, V lost 0 bases, and 10 bases had no gene match. The CDR3 has 17 amino acids. In germline, CDR1 is LNHNV, CDR2 YYDKDF (reference sequence). CDR3 sequence: CATSRDLGLAVTYEQYF. The CDR3 coding sequence is TGTGCCACCAGCAGAGATCTGGGGCTAGCGGTAACCTACGAGCAGTACTTC.

The chain is built from TRBV30 and TRBJ1-2; 7 bases agree with TRBD1. This CDR3 spans 16 amino acids. The trim removed 2 bases at V and 4 bases at J, leaving 13 bases unmatched. CDR1 and CDR2 from the germline V gene are GTSNPN and SVGIG (reference sequence). In DNA form, the CDR3 reads TGTGCCTGGAGTCCCGGGACAGCCGCAGTTAGCTATGGCTACACCTTC. Protein sequence: CAWSPGTAAVSYGYTF.

V and J are TRBV15 and TRBJ1-5; no clear D. Germline V CDR1 and CDR2: LNHNV, YYDKDF (reference sequence). Trimming cost V 3 bases and J 1 base, with 13 bases left between them. CDR3 size: 16 residues. The CDR3 protein is CATSRHGRASNQPQHF. The CDR3 DNA follows: TGTGCCACCAGCAGGCATGGAAGAGCCAGCAATCAGCCCCAGCATTTT.

The rearrangement uses TRBV7-9 and TRBJ2-5, with a weak D call TRBD1 (5 bases). Germline CDR1 is SEHNR and CDR2 is FQNEAQ (reference sequence). The CDR3 has 14 residues. The V gene lost 6 bases and the J gene lost 2 bases, with 13 bases spanning the gap. The CDR3 is CASSRLGAQETQYF. Here the CDR3 DNA reads TGTGCCAGCAGTCGTTTAGGGGCTCAAGAGACCCAGTACTTC.

The V and J genes are TRBV5-4 and TRBJ2-7, with 11 bases aligning to TRBD2. The ends lost 4 bases at V and 3 bases at J; junction bases unmatched: 9. Germline values: CDR1 SGHNT, CDR2 YYREEE (reference sequence). The CDR3 runs to 16 residues. The CDR3 DNA is TGTGCCAGCAGCCTTAAGACTAGCGGGGCAATCTACGAGCAGTACTTC. As protein: CASSLKTSGAIYEQYF.

This sequence joins TRBV10-2 and TRBJ1-5; D unclear. Trimming shortened V by 7 bases and J by 2 bases, and 3 bases separated the two germline ends. There are 11 residues in the CDR3. CDR1 is WSHSY and CDR2 is SAAADI in the germline V gene. CDR3 in amino acids: CASICNQPQHF. CDR3 DNA: TGCGCCAGCATCTGCAATCAGCCCCAGCATTTT.

The rearrangement links TRBV10-3 to TRBJ2-5; D might be TRBD1 (6 bases). Germline values: CDR1 ENHRY, CDR2 SYGVKD. With 8 bases removed from V and 5 bases from J, the gap between germline ends came to 15 bases. The CDR3 has 13 amino acids. Here the CDR3 DNA reads TGTGCCATCGCCGCAGGGGAGTCTGAGACCCAGTACTTC. Translating gives CAIAAGESETQYF.

This sequence joins TRBV7-2 and TRBJ1-2; 9 bases match TRBD1. CDR3 length equals 15 residues. CDR1 is SGHTA, CDR2 FQGNSA, per germline. With 4 bases clipped from V and 4 bases from J, the junction kept 7 bases outside the gene matches. The CDR3 is CASSSRTGALYGYTF. The CDR3 DNA reads TGTGCCAGCAGCTCTCGGACAGGGGCGCTCTATGGCTACACCTTC.

The chain combines TRBV19 with TRBJ1-4; D gene ambiguous. Germline V gives CDR1 LNHDA, CDR2 SQIVND (reference sequence). The CDR3 runs to 14 residues. V was cut by 3 bases and J by 4 bases, with 9 bases left in between. The CDR3 loop is CASSIWSGNEKLFF. Written as DNA, the CDR3 is TGTGCCAGTAGTATTTGGAGTGGTAATGAAAAACTGTTTTTT. Variable domain in full (rest from reference TRBV19 and TRBJ1-4): DGGITQSPKYLFRKEGQNVTLSCEQNLNHDAMYWYRQDPGQGLRLIYYSQIVNDFQKGDIAEGYSVSREKKESFPLTVTSAQKNPTAFYLCASSIWSGNEKLFFGSGTQLSVL.

This rearrangement joins TRBV5-6 to TRBJ2-2; TRBD1 matches 8 bases. This CDR3 spans 16 amino acids. Germline CDR1 is SGHDT and CDR2 is YYEEEE. V was pared by 4 bases and J by 3 bases, with 8 bases of the junction left unmatched. The CDR3 DNA reads TGTGCCAGCAGCCCCGGGACAGGCGGACACACCGGGGAGCTGTTTTTT. As protein: CASSPGTGGHTGELFF.

The chain is built from TRBV6-1 and TRBJ1-2; 7 nucleotides line up with TRBD1. The CDR3 is 14 residues long. In germline, CDR1 is MNHNS, CDR2 SASEGT. With V trimmed by 0 bases and J by 5 bases, 3 bases remained unmatched. CDR3: CASSEATGAYGYTF. DNA for the CDR3: TGTGCCAGCAGTGAAGCCACAGGGGCGTATGGCTACACCTTC.

The chain recombines TRBV29-1 with TRBJ1-1; 7 nucleotides align to TRBD1. CDR1 is SQVTM and CDR2 is ANQGSEA in the germline V gene. The CDR3 is 12 residues long. Trimming removed 7 bases from V and 6 bases from J; junction bases left unmatched: 8. The DNA of the CDR3 is TGCAGCGGGTTATCAGGGGGGGCTGAAGCTTTCTTT. Amino acid sequence: CSGLSGGAEAFF.